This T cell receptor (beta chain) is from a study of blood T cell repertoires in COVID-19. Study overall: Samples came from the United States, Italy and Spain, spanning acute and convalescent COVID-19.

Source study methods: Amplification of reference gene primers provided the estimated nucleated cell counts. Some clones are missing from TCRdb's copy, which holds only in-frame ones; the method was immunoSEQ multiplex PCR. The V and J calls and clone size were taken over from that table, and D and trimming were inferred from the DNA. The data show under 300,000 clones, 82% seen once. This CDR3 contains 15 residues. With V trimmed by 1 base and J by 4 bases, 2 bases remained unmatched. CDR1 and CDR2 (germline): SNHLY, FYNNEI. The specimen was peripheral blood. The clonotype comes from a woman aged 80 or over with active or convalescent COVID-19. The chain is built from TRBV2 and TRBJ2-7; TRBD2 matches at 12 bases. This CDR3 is CASSEGLAGVYEQYF. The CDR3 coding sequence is TGTGCCAGCAGTGAAGGACTAGCGGGAGTATACGAGCAGTACTTC.